This section outlines one TCR beta chain sequence together with its context. This clonotype was counted at least ten times. What this receptor recognizes is not known. Base quality data are lacking; no much larger clone is found one base away. The sample belongs to a study of naive and memory T cell subsets (TCRdb year 2017). General notes on the study: According to the figure summarizing the samples, there were around ten blood donors, 7 tuberculin skin test biopsies and 3 saline control biopsies. Skin biopsies were collected from tuberculin skin test sites or from saline-injected control sites and were processed for RNA extraction as previously described. PCR2 was typically performed as a SYBR Green qPCR that was stopped at a set threshold, although end-point PCR (approximately 6 cycles) could be used instead for low-input samples.

Library preparation used UMI-ligation and nested PCR. The ligated cDNA was amplified in four rounds of PCR with nested alpha and beta constant region primers together with the SP2 primer. For the blood and skin samples, reverse transcription of TCR RNA was done with SuperScript IV along with alpha and beta constant region primers. An oligonucleotide carrying the Illumina SP2 primer and a UMI was ligated to the 3' end of the cDNA by means of T4 RNA ligase 1. The 12-nucleotide UMI consisted of two random hexamers with an eight-base spacer between the hexamers to prevent hairpin formation. From the second PCR onward, TCR alpha and beta chain libraries were processed separately and dual indexed for multiplexing. After pooling, the indexed libraries were analyzed by capillary electrophoresis and sequenced on either an Illumina MiSeq or NextSeq. To boost base diversity and improve cluster recognition, PhiX DNA at roughly 5-8% was spiked into the libraries. The paper's data handling went like this. Demultiplexor pulled UMIs out of read 2, joined the UMIs with the TCR sequence from read 1, and separated reads according to sample indices. Decombinator identified V and J genes and V-J junctions, assigning each TCR a five-part identifier including V and J deletions. Collapsinator used UMIs to correct sequencing errors and PCR amplification heterogeneity, yielding UMI-based abundance per TCR. Identifiers were converted to nucleotide sequence by CDR3Translator and translated to amino acids, and CDR3 regions were extracted on the basis of terminal motifs. Error-corrected counts of alpha and beta TCRs from blood and skin were compared after being normalized to the amount of input RNA. Using fastp at Q25 and MiXCR, TCRdb reprocessed the public reads and kept productive beta chains. Every distinct CDR3 protein forms one entry, paired with its most common genes and DNA. Here the V and J calls rest on TCRdb's processing, not on the authors' analysis. This sample holds some 40,000 distinct CDR3 sequences; approximately 10% were observed only once. The ten largest clones add up to roughly 3.9% of the sample.

The V end loses 6 bases and the J end loses 2 bases, and a stretch of 17 bases separates them. CDR1 and CDR2 are read off the germline V gene (reference sequence) as DFQATT and SNEGSKA. The CDR3 measures 14 amino acids from cysteine to phenylalanine. The kept DNA is CDR3 alone, 42 bases in frame from the first base. The paper's findings and limits, for the study overall: The potential sensitivity of the RNA-based method to TCR transcript changes with T cell activation and differentiation was acknowledged. TCR sequences were reportedly recovered from both skin biopsy types, with far more TCRs at tuberculin skin test sites. The paper did not give details on skin biopsy collection and RNA processing but referred to earlier studies for those details. The higher numbers of TCRs at tuberculin skin test sites were interpreted as T cell infiltration of a delayed type IV hypersensitivity reaction.

Per the publication, the treatment or condition label means: skin biopsy from PPD injection site in Mantoux-positive individual. A robust, sensitive protocol for the amplification, sequencing and analysis of TCRs was described in the study, in which 3' ligation of a UMI-containing oligonucleotide to TCR cDNA was used. In individuals with a positive Mantoux test, tuberculin skin test biopsies were taken from sites that had been injected with PPD. Total RNA was treated with RQ1 DNase, without cell sorting, prior to reverse transcription, with an input of about 1 to 1000 ng being targeted. Skin biopsy and whole blood libraries were made to test pipeline robustness in samples where T cells form a minority population.

The sequence was collected from an adult in good health. The sequence joins TRBV20-1 to TRBJ2-7, with TRBD1 tentatively as D gene (6 bases match). The specimen comprised skin, sampled from a tuberculin skin test site. The nucleotide sequence is given as TGCAGTGCCAAACGACAGGTTTCGACCTACGAGCAGTACTTC. Translated, it reads CSAKRQVSTYEQYF.